These T cell receptor beta chains were read from a single sample in a study of shared clonotypes between healthy human individuals. The assay was immunoSEQ multiplex PCR, and TCRdb's table has in-frame clones only and misses some. The data hold about 710,000 clones, with 55% to 80% observed a single time. Sequences were obtained from memory CD4+ T cells sorted from blood. These receptor sequences come from a woman aged 30 to 39 in good health. Both conserved end residues are part of each CDR3. The D gene is left open where the match is weak. Size is stated for part of the rows, as once, few or many counts, or as a class when the clone is expanded.

v_gene	j_gene	abundance	len	d_gene	CDR3nt	CDR3aa
TRBV28	TRBJ2-2	few	12	.	TGTGCCAGCTATACCCAGTCCGGGGAGCTGTTTTTT	CASYTQSGELFF
TRBV28	TRBJ1-1	.	12	TRBD1	TGTGCCAGCAGTCCCCAGACAGGGTGGCCTTTCTTT	CASSPQTGWPFF
TRBV6-1	TRBJ2-7	.	14	.	TGTGCCAGCAGTGAAGCGGCCGTCTCCTACGAGCAGTACTTC	CASSEAAVSYEQYF
TRBV7-9	TRBJ1-4	.	15	TRBD1	TGTGCCAGCAGCTCCCCGGGACAGGGTTGGGAAAAACTGTTTTTT	CASSSPGQGWEKLFF
TRBV6-5	TRBJ2-6	.	14	.	.	CASSTSVGANVLTF
TRBV7-9	TRBJ2-1	few	16	TRBD2	TGTGCCAGCAGCTTATTCGCGGGAGGGACCTACAATGAGCAGTTCTTC	CASSLFAGGTYNEQFF
TRBV7-2	TRBJ2-1	few	17	.	TGTGCCAGCAGTTACCCGGGACCAACGACCTTTTGGAATGAGCAGTTCTTC	CASSYPGPTTFWNEQFF
TRBV28	TRBJ2-7	.	11	.	TGTGCCAGCAGTCTCCGGCGGGAGCAGTACTTC	CASSLRREQYF
TRBV5-1	TRBJ2-1	few	15	.	TGCGCCAGCAGCTTGGCCTCGGGCGGGTACAATGAGCAGTTCTTC	CASSLASGGYNEQFF
TRBV10-1	TRBJ2-6	.	15	TRBD1	TGCGCCAGCAGTGCAGGGGGCGCTGGGGCCAACGTCCTGACTTTC	CASSAGGAGANVLTF
TRBV29-1	TRBJ2-3	many	15	TRBD2	TGCAGCGTCGCCCCCAGGGCGGGAGGGCCTAATACGCAGTATTTT	CSVAPRAGGPNTQYF
TRBV6-1	TRBJ2-3	.	17	TRBD2	TGTGCCAGCAGTGAAAGGACCAGCGGGAGTGGCACAGATACGCAGTATTTT	CASSERTSGSGTDTQYF
TRBV5-1	TRBJ2-2	.	16	TRBD2	TGCGCCAGCAGCCGGGAGACTAGCGGCGACACCGGGGAGCTGTTTTTT	CASSRETSGDTGELFF
TRBV18	TRBJ1-5	.	13	.	TGTGCCAGCTCACCAGGGACGGATCAGCCCCAGCATTTT	CASSPGTDQPQHF
TRBV30	TRBJ1-4	few	14	.	TGTGCCTGGAGTGTAGGCGGGGATCGGGAAAAACTGTTTTTT	CAWSVGGDREKLFF
TRBV7-9	TRBJ2-1	.	17	TRBD1	TGTGCCAGCAGCCAGGGATGGACAGGGAATGCCTACAATGAGCAGTTCTTC	CASSQGWTGNAYNEQFF
TRBV7-8	TRBJ2-1	.	15	.	TGTGCCAGCAGCTTAAATTCCCTCGTAGTCAATGAGCAGTTCTTC	CASSLNSLVVNEQFF